These T cell receptor beta chains were read from a single sample in a study of lymphopenia after photon versus proton radiotherapy. Only in-frame clones appear in the TCRdb table, and some are missing; sequencing was by immunoSEQ multiplex PCR. The sample carries tens of thousands of clones, over 75% recorded once. Sequenced here: peripheral blood, sampled from a patient treated with photon-based radiotherapy. The receptors were sampled from a man aged 35 to 55 with gastric cancer. CDR3s include the opening cysteine and the closing phenylalanine or tryptophan. The D gene is left open where the match is weak. Rows may omit the clone size; those that give it use once, few, many or a size class.

d_call	v_call	clone_size	j_call	cdr3_aa	cdr3_nt
.	TRBV5-4	.	TRBJ1-2	CASSQYGYGYTF	TGTGCCAGCAGCCAATACGGCTATGGCTACACCTTC
.	TRBV5-1	.	TRBJ1-5	CASSLEAGSNQPQHF	TGCGCCAGCAGCTTGGAGGCAGGGTCCAATCAGCCCCAGCATTTT
.	TRBV5-6	.	TRBJ1-2	CASSSLLQDYGYTF	TGTGCCAGCAGCTCGCTGCTGCAGGACTATGGCTACACCTTC
TRBD1	TRBV6-5	.	TRBJ2-1	CASSWGQGNYNEQFF	TGTGCCAGCAGTTGGGGACAGGGGAACTACAATGAGCAGTTCTTC
TRBD1	TRBV5-6	.	TRBJ2-7	CASSPAGTGGASYEQYF	TGTGCCAGCAGCCCCGCTGGTACAGGGGGCGCTTCCTACGAGCAGTACTTC
TRBD2	TRBV7-7	.	TRBJ2-5	CASSLVGLAGGETQYF	TGTGCCAGCAGCTTAGTTGGACTAGCGGGTGGAGAGACCCAGTACTTC
.	TRBV2	once	TRBJ2-7	CASSGGGTSSYEQYF	TGTGCCAGCAGTGGAGGCGGGACAAGCTCCTACGAGCAGTACTTC
TRBD1	TRBV7-2	.	TRBJ1-2	CASTPTSQGNYGYTF	TGTGCCAGCACCCCTACCTCACAGGGGAACTATGGCTACACCTTC
.	TRBV27	.	TRBJ1-5	CASSFGGANQPQHF	TGTGCCAGCAGTTTTGGCGGGGCGAATCAGCCCCAGCATTTT
.	TRBV10-3	.	TRBJ1-2	CAISESQREGGYTF	TGTGCCATCAGTGAGTCTCAAAGGGAGGGTGGCTACACCTTC
.	TRBV10-3	once	TRBJ1-3	CATGQTSGNTIYF	TGTGCCACCGGGCAGACCTCTGGAAACACCATATATTTT
.	TRBV30	.	TRBJ1-6	CAWSIPTSSYNSPLHF	TGTGCCTGGAGCATACCAACGAGCTCCTATAATTCACCCCTCCACTTT
.	TRBV10-2	.	TRBJ2-7	CASSGGPFNKSYEQYF	TGCGCCAGCAGCGGGGGGCCCTTCAATAAATCCTACGAGCAGTACTTC
TRBD1	TRBV5-1	few	TRBJ1-2	CASSFGLRGGEGGYTF	TGCGCCAGCAGCTTCGGGCTCCGAGGGGGCGAGGGTGGCTACACCTTC
.	TRBV4-3	once	TRBJ1-5	CASSPRVGDQPQHF	TGCGCCAGCAGCCCGAGGGTGGGCGACCAGCCCCAGCATTTT
.	TRBV18	.	TRBJ1-1	CASSPLGGTEAFF	TGTGCCAGCTCACCACTGGGAGGGACTGAAGCTTTCTTT
.	TRBV28	.	TRBJ1-2	CASSSRVGYTF	TGTGCCAGCAGTTCCAGGGTGGGCTACACCTTC
TRBD2	TRBV5-1	.	TRBJ2-3	CASSLAGFTDTQYF	TGCGCCAGCAGCCTAGCGGGGTTCACAGATACGCAGTATTTT
TRBD2	TRBV6-4	.	TRBJ2-3	CASSERGGTDTQYF	TGTGCCAGCAGTGAGCGGGGGGGCACAGATACGCAGTATTTT
.	TRBV2	.	TRBJ1-4	CASSEGNEKLFF	TGTGCCAGCAGTGAAGGGAATGAAAAACTGTTTTTT
.	TRBV11-2	.	TRBJ2-1	CASSFGRPSYNEQFF	TGTGCCAGCAGCTTCGGCAGACCCTCCTACAATGAGCAGTTCTTC
TRBD1	TRBV4-1	.	TRBJ1-5	CASSRQGAGQPQHF	TGCGCCAGCAGCCGACAGGGGGCTGGACAGCCCCAGCATTTT